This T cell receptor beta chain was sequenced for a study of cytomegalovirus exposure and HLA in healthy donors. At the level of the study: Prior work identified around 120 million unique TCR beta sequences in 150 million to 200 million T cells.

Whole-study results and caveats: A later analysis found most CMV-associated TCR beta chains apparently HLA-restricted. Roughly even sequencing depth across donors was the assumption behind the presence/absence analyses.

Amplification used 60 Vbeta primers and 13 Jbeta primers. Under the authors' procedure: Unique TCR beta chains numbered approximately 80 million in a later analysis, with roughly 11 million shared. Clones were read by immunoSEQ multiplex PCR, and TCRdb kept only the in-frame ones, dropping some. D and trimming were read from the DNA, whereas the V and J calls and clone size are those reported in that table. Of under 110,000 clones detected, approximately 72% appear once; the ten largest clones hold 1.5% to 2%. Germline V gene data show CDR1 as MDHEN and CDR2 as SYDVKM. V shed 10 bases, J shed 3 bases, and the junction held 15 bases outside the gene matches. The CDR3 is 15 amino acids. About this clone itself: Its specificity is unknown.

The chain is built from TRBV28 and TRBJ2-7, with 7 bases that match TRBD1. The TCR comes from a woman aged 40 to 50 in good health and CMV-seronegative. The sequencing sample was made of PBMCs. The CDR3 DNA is TGTGCCATGACATGGGACAGCCCCGCGGACTACGAGCAGTACTTC. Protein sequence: CAMTWDSPADYEQYF.